These 12 T cell receptor beta chains were all obtained from the same sample, sequenced in a study of human T cells and chemical hapten exposure. As for time point: patch test 1, 2 weeks after DPC sensitization. This sample's treatment: therapeutic diphenylcyclopropenone sensitization with weekly scalp DPC. TCRdb recomputed calls from the RACE reads with MiXCR, one row per CDR3 protein. The sample carries 80,000 to 100,000 distinct CDR3 sequences, under 15% recorded once. Sequenced here: whole blood, sampled in connection with sensitization to the hapten diphenylcyclopropenone (DPC). The source is a middle-aged woman with alopecia areata. Some clones in this sample may be carry-over from other donors' samples.

This clonotype was seen more than once but under ten times. The gene calls are TRBV28 and TRBJ2-5; D perhaps matches TRBD2 (6 bases). Germline lookup yields CDR1 MDHEN and CDR2 SYDVKM. This CDR3 has 12 amino acids. V lost 11 bases and J 4 bases, leaving 14 bases between the germline ends. CDR3 loop: CAASGAGETQYF. The CDR3 DNA is TGTGCCGCCAGTGGAGCGGGAGAGACCCAGTACTTC.

The chain combines TRBV7-8 with TRBJ2-3; TRBD2 matches 8 bases. Germline lookup yields CDR1 SGHVS and CDR2 FQNEAQ. The CDR3 loop spans 14 amino acids. The ends lost 5 bases at V and 6 bases at J; junction bases unmatched: 7. The CDR3 DNA follows: TGTGCCAGCAGCCGAGCGGGAGACGGCGATACGCAGTATTTT. This sequence encodes CASSRAGDGDTQYF.

The genes are TRBV28 and TRBJ2-7; TRBD2 matches 8 bases. This CDR3 region has 16 residues. The V gene end was trimmed by 4 bases and the J gene end by 4 bases; junction bases not matched to a gene: 12. Germline CDR1 and CDR2: MDHEN and SYDVKM. The CDR3 DNA follows: TGTGCCAGCAGTTCTCCGGGAGCGGGAGAAGTATACGAGCAGTACTTC. Amino acid sequence: CASSSPGAGEVYEQYF.

This clonotype was picked up a small number of times. The rearrangement links TRBV18 to TRBJ2-2, with a possible D match to TRBD2 (5 bases). Trimming pared 3 bases from V and 2 bases from J, leaving 10 bases between. Germline V gene data show CDR1 as KGHSH and CDR2 as LQKENI. CDR3 length equals 15 residues. This CDR3 is CASSPRGVNTGELFF. As DNA, the CDR3 is TGTGCCAGCTCACCCCGGGGAGTCAACACCGGGGAGCTGTTTTTT.

This clonotype was counted a few times. The chain employs TRBV21-1 and TRBJ2-1; the table's D gene call, TRBD1, was not cross checked with the DNA. TRBV21-1 is annotated as a pseudogene. The CDR3 loop spans 19 amino acids. CDR3 coding DNA: TGTGCCAGCAGCAAAGAGGGAAGACAGTACCCATTCCTCTACAATGAGCAGTTCTTC. The encoded protein is CASSKEGRQYPFLYNEQFF.

The chain uses TRBV20-1 and TRBJ2-3; D may be TRBD1 (6 bases). The CDR3 is made up of 15 amino acids. V was clipped by 2 bases and J by 2 bases, with 14 bases between them. In germline, CDR1 is DFQATT, CDR2 SNEGSKA (reference sequence). The DNA of the CDR3 is TGCAGTGCTAGACGCCCGGGACACCTCACAGATACGCAGTATTTT. Encoded protein: CSARRPGHLTDTQYF.

The V call is TRBV20-1, the J call TRBJ2-6; D could derive from TRBD1 or TRBD2 (5 bases each). Germline V CDR1 and CDR2: DFQATT, SNEGSKA (reference sequence). This CDR3 comprises 16 residues. V was pared by 1 base and J by 12 bases, with 22 bases between. The CDR3 is CSARADRRGWVRVLTF. The CDR3 bases are TGCAGTGCTAGAGCCGACAGACGCGGGTGGGTTCGCGTCCTGACTTTC.

The CDR3 DNA sequence: TGTGCCAGCAGCCAGAGACTAGCGGGAGAGGAAGAGCAGTACTTC. Its protein is CASSQRLAGEEEQYF. This chain joins TRBV5-4 and TRBJ2-7; 12 bases fit TRBD2. CDR1 is SGHNT, CDR2 YYREEE, per germline (reference sequence). The length of the CDR3 is 15 residues. V gave up 4 bases and J gave up 7 bases; unmatched junction bases: 9.

This clonotype was observed a few times. This chain uses TRBV7-2 with TRBJ2-1; D not certain. Trimming pared 5 bases from V and 3 bases from J, leaving 5 bases between. The V gene's germline CDR1 is SGHTA and CDR2 FQGNSA. This CDR3 is built from 12 residues. The CDR3 loop is CASSPYYNEQFF. In DNA form, the CDR3 reads TGTGCCAGCAGCCCTTACTACAATGAGCAGTTCTTC.

V usage is TRBV3-1 and J usage is TRBJ1-4, with D tentatively TRBD1 (5 bases). V was trimmed by 2 bases and J by 6 bases, leaving 10 bases between them. CDR3 length: 14 residues. CDR1 LGHDT and CDR2 YNNKEL come from the germline V gene (reference sequence). The CDR3 region is CASSQFVGDEKLFF. As DNA, the CDR3 is TGTGCCAGCAGCCAATTTGTAGGGGATGAAAAACTGTTTTTT. Supplemented by reference TRBV3-1 and TRBJ1-4, the full variable domain reads DTAVSQTPKYLVTQMGNDKSIKCEQNLGHDTMYWYKQDSKKFLKIMFSYNNKELIINETVPNRFSPKSPDKAHLNLHINSLELGDSAVYFCASSQFVGDEKLFFGSGTQLSVL.

This clonotype appeared many times. The chain carries TRBV28 and TRBJ2-2; D is unclear. V gave up 5 bases and J gave up 5 bases, with 6 bases separating them. The CDR3 runs to 12 residues. Germline V gene data show CDR1 as MDHEN and CDR2 as SYDVKM. The CDR3: CASSTPTGELFF. The CDR3 DNA sequence: TGTGCCAGCAGTACCCCTACCGGGGAGCTGTTTTTT.

This clonotype came up a few times. CDR3 nucleotides: TGTGCCAGTAGTATTCCCGACCTAAATCAGCCCCAGCATTTT. This sequence encodes CASSIPDLNQPQHF. J is TRBJ1-5 and V is TRBV19; no clear D. Trimming took 3 bases from V and 4 from J, leaving 10 bases between them. The germline V gene has CDR1 LNHDA and CDR2 SQIVND (reference sequence). This CDR3 has 14 residues.